This T cell receptor beta chain was captured in a study of OX40 agonist ivuxolimab in advanced cancers. For the study at large: Patient treatment consisted of intravenous ivuxolimab administration every 2 weeks at 0.01 to 10 mg/kg. Three patients showed partial responses: one hepatocellular carcinoma and two cutaneous melanoma cases.

Patients were excluded for autoimmune disease history or systemic immunosuppression. Blood sampling was done at baseline, cycle 4 day 1, and cycle 7 day 1. The V gene's germline CDR1 is MDHEN and CDR2 SYDVKM. Losses at the gene ends were 6 bases for V and 3 bases for J; bases not matched to a gene: 6. CDR3 size: 14 residues. This table comes from immunoSEQ multiplex PCR, and its TCRdb copy is limited to in-frame clones, with some not included. The repertoire has 7,500 to 10,000 clones, approximately 70% of them found once; the top ten carry around a quarter. The input for sequencing was CD4+ or CD8+ T cells sorted from blood, taken in a trial of the OX40 agonist ivuxolimab. This rearrangement joins TRBV28 to TRBJ1-2; 8 positions match TRBD1. The origin of this receptor is an adult with an advanced solid tumor such as melanoma, head and neck, liver or kidney cancer. CDR3 sequence: CASREDREDYGYTF. The DNA for the CDR3 is TGTGCCAGCAGGGAGGACAGGGAAGACTATGGCTACACCTTC.